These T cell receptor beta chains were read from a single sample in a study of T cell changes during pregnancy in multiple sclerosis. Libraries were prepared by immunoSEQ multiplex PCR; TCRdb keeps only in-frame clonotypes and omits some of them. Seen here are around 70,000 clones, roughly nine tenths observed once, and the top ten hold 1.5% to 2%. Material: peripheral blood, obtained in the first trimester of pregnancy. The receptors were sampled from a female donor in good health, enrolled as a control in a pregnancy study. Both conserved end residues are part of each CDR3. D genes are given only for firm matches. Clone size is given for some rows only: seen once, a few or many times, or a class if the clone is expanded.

CDR3 protein: CAWSRTGGSNEQYF; CDR3 DNA: TGTGCCTGGAGTCGAACAGGGGGCTCCAACGAGCAGTACTTC; V gene: TRBV30; D gene: TRBD1; CDR3 length: 14; J gene: TRBJ2-7; clone size: -
CDR3 protein: CASSQETGESYEQYF; CDR3 DNA: TGTGCCAGCAGCCAAGAAACAGGGGAATCCTACGAGCAGTACTTC; V gene: TRBV4-2; D gene: TRBD1; CDR3 length: 15; J gene: TRBJ2-7; clone size: once
CDR3 protein: CATSRDWAGGEKLFF; CDR3 DNA: TGTGCCACCAGCAGAGATTGGGCAGGGGGTGAAAAACTGTTTTTT; V gene: TRBV15; D gene: TRBD1; CDR3 length: 15; J gene: TRBJ1-4; clone size: -
CDR3 protein: CASSGDTTYNEQFF; CDR3 DNA: TGTGCCAGCAGTGGAGACACGACCTACAATGAGCAGTTCTTC; V gene: TRBV2; D gene: -; CDR3 length: 14; J gene: TRBJ2-1; clone size: -
CDR3 protein: CASSARDRGRGSQYF; CDR3 DNA: TGTGCCAGCAGTGCCCGGGACAGGGGGCGCGGGTCGCAGTACTTC; V gene: TRBV6-1; D gene: TRBD1; CDR3 length: 15; J gene: TRBJ2-7; clone size: -
CDR3 protein: CARSLEQGLHQFAYEQYF; CDR3 DNA: TGTGCCAGAAGCTTGGAACAGGGTCTCCACCAATTTGCCTACGAGCAGTACTTC; V gene: TRBV7-5; D gene: -; CDR3 length: 18; J gene: TRBJ2-7; clone size: -
CDR3 protein: CASSPGGQSGNTIYF; CDR3 DNA: TGCGCCAGCAGCCCGGGAGGACAGTCAGGAAACACCATATATTTT; V gene: TRBV5-1; D gene: -; CDR3 length: 15; J gene: TRBJ1-3; clone size: -
CDR3 protein: CASGETSGSETQYF; CDR3 DNA: TGTGCCAGCGGGGAAACTAGCGGGAGTGAGACCCAGTACTTC; V gene: TRBV6-4; D gene: TRBD2; CDR3 length: 14; J gene: TRBJ2-5; clone size: -
CDR3 protein: CASSFDRTTEYEAFF; CDR3 DNA: TGTGCCAGCAGCTTCGACAGGACCACAGAATATGAAGCTTTCTTT; V gene: TRBV13; D gene: -; CDR3 length: 15; J gene: TRBJ1-1; clone size: -
CDR3 protein: CASSFGNFGLGGAVEQYF; CDR3 DNA: TGTGCCAGCAGTTTCGGGAATTTTGGGCTGGGAGGAGCGGTCGAGCAGTACTTC; V gene: TRBV28; D gene: -; CDR3 length: 18; J gene: TRBJ2-7; clone size: -
CDR3 protein: CASSPGDSNQPQHF; CDR3 DNA: TGTGCCAGCAGCCCAGGGGATAGCAATCAGCCCCAGCATTTT; V gene: TRBV7-9; D gene: -; CDR3 length: 14; J gene: TRBJ1-5; clone size: few
CDR3 protein: CASSERGPYREQFF; CDR3 DNA: TGTGCCAGCAGTGAAAGGGGCCCCTACCGTGAGCAGTTCTTC; V gene: TRBV6-1; D gene: -; CDR3 length: 14; J gene: TRBJ2-1; clone size: -
CDR3 protein: CASSIGADYNEQFF; CDR3 DNA: TGTGCCAGTAGTATCGGAGCTGACTACAATGAGCAGTTCTTC; V gene: TRBV19; D gene: -; CDR3 length: 14; J gene: TRBJ2-1; clone size: once
CDR3 protein: CASSLGGPYGYTF; CDR3 DNA: TGTGCCAGCAGTTTGGGGGGGCCCTATGGCTACACCTTC; V gene: TRBV28; D gene: -; CDR3 length: 13; J gene: TRBJ1-2; clone size: -
CDR3 protein: CASSLGGGTDTQYF; CDR3 DNA: TGTGCCAGCAGCTTGGGAGGCGGGACAGATACGCAGTATTTT; V gene: TRBV5-4; D gene: -; CDR3 length: 14; J gene: TRBJ2-3; clone size: -
CDR3 protein: CASSSSGRGTDTQYF; CDR3 DNA: TGTGCCAGCAGCTCTAGCGGGAGAGGCACAGATACGCAGTATTTT; V gene: TRBV6-6; D gene: TRBD2; CDR3 length: 15; J gene: TRBJ2-3; clone size: -
CDR3 protein: CASGVGLAVNNEQFF; CDR3 DNA: TGTGCTAGTGGTGTGGGACTAGCGGTCAACAATGAGCAGTTCTTC; V gene: TRBV12-5; D gene: TRBD2; CDR3 length: 15; J gene: TRBJ2-1; clone size: few
CDR3 protein: CAWSSSQASGAFF; CDR3 DNA: TGTGCCTGGAGCTCGAGCCAGGCCTCTGGGGCTTTCTTT; V gene: TRBV30; D gene: -; CDR3 length: 13; J gene: TRBJ1-1; clone size: -
CDR3 protein: CASSLAGERGYTF; CDR3 DNA: TGTGCCAGCAGCTTGGCTGGGGAGAGGGGCTACACCTTC; V gene: TRBV7-9; D gene: -; CDR3 length: 13; J gene: TRBJ1-2; clone size: few
CDR3 protein: CASSPLRFSTDTQYF; CDR3 DNA: TGTGCCAGCAGCCCCTTGAGATTTAGCACAGATACGCAGTATTTT; V gene: TRBV28; D gene: -; CDR3 length: 15; J gene: TRBJ2-3; clone size: -
CDR3 protein: CASTAGTGSYEQYF; CDR3 DNA: TGTGCCAGCACCGCCGGGACAGGGTCTTACGAGCAGTACTTC; V gene: TRBV6-5; D gene: TRBD1; CDR3 length: 14; J gene: TRBJ2-7; clone size: -
CDR3 protein: CASGLNPPGTSRYNEQFF; CDR3 DNA: TGTGCTAGTGGTTTAAATCCTCCCGGGACTAGTCGCTACAATGAGCAGTTCTTC; V gene: TRBV12-5; D gene: TRBD2; CDR3 length: 18; J gene: TRBJ2-1; clone size: -
CDR3 protein: CASSFGTGRNQPQHF; CDR3 DNA: TGTGCCAGCAGTTTTGGGACAGGTCGCAATCAGCCCCAGCATTTT; V gene: TRBV27; D gene: TRBD1; CDR3 length: 15; J gene: TRBJ1-5; clone size: -
CDR3 protein: CASSLVPGNEQFF; CDR3 DNA: TGTGCCAGCAGCTTAGTCCCCGGGAATGAGCAGTTCTTC; V gene: TRBV7-2; D gene: -; CDR3 length: 13; J gene: TRBJ2-1; clone size: -
CDR3 protein: CASSFRSQGYTF; CDR3 DNA: TGTGCCAGCAGCTTTCGGAGTCAGGGCTACACCTTC; V gene: TRBV7-9; D gene: -; CDR3 length: 12; J gene: TRBJ1-2; clone size: -
CDR3 protein: CASSQSKGTGANVLTF; CDR3 DNA: TGTGCCAGCAGCCAAAGTAAGGGGACTGGGGCCAACGTCCTGACTTTC; V gene: TRBV4-2; D gene: -; CDR3 length: 16; J gene: TRBJ2-6; clone size: -
CDR3 protein: CASSAILKETQYF; CDR3 DNA: TGTGCCAGCAGTGCAATACTCAAAGAGACCCAGTACTTC; V gene: TRBV28; D gene: -; CDR3 length: 13; J gene: TRBJ2-5; clone size: once
CDR3 protein: CASTREGASTDTQYF; CDR3 DNA: TGTGCCAGCACTCGGGAGGGAGCCAGCACAGATACGCAGTATTTT; V gene: TRBV13; D gene: TRBD2; CDR3 length: 15; J gene: TRBJ2-3; clone size: -
CDR3 protein: CSVGAGLLADTQYF; CDR3 DNA: TGCAGCGTTGGGGCAGGGCTTCTCGCAGATACGCAGTATTTT; V gene: TRBV29-1; D gene: -; CDR3 length: 14; J gene: TRBJ2-3; clone size: -
CDR3 protein: CASSLSSGTSGGLSYEQYF; CDR3 DNA: TGCGCCAGCAGCTTGTCTAGCGGGACTAGCGGGGGACTTTCCTACGAGCAGTACTTC; V gene: TRBV5-1; D gene: TRBD2; CDR3 length: 19; J gene: TRBJ2-7; clone size: -
CDR3 protein: CASSFDRSIVYEQYF; CDR3 DNA: TGTGCCAGCAGCTTTGACAGGTCCATAGTATACGAGCAGTACTTC; V gene: TRBV7-9; D gene: -; CDR3 length: 15; J gene: TRBJ2-7; clone size: -
CDR3 protein: CASSRGLAVHYEQYF; CDR3 DNA: TGTGCCAGCAGTCGGGGACTAGCGGTACACTACGAGCAGTACTTC; V gene: TRBV6-1; D gene: TRBD2; CDR3 length: 15; J gene: TRBJ2-7; clone size: -
CDR3 protein: CASSELAGERNEQFF; CDR3 DNA: TGTGCCAGCAGTGAACTAGCGGGGGAGAGGAATGAGCAGTTCTTC; V gene: TRBV2; D gene: TRBD2; CDR3 length: 15; J gene: TRBJ2-1; clone size: -
CDR3 protein: CASSRVTGAIPDIQYF; CDR3 DNA: TGTGCCAGCAGTCGGGTCACTGGGGCCATCCCTGACATTCAGTACTTC; V gene: TRBV6-6; D gene: -; CDR3 length: 16; J gene: TRBJ2-4; clone size: once
CDR3 protein: CASSTWAGEGETQYF; CDR3 DNA: TGTGCCAGCAGCACCTGGGCAGGGGAAGGGGAGACCCAGTACTTC; V gene: TRBV5-4; D gene: -; CDR3 length: 15; J gene: TRBJ2-5; clone size: -
CDR3 protein: CASSRDTGSYEQYF; CDR3 DNA: TGCGCCAGCAGCCGGGACACTGGCTCCTACGAGCAGTACTTC; V gene: TRBV5-1; D gene: -; CDR3 length: 14; J gene: TRBJ2-7; clone size: -
CDR3 protein: CASSRTGGATNEKLFF; CDR3 DNA: TGTGCCAGCAGTCGGACAGGGGGGGCCACTAATGAAAAACTGTTTTTT; V gene: TRBV28; D gene: TRBD1; CDR3 length: 16; J gene: TRBJ1-4; clone size: -
CDR3 protein: CASSPPHRSNTGELFF; CDR3 DNA: TGTGCCAGCTCACCACCCCACAGATCGAACACCGGGGAGCTGTTTTTT; V gene: TRBV18; D gene: -; CDR3 length: 16; J gene: TRBJ2-2; clone size: -
CDR3 protein: CASSLARGRGSGNTIYF; CDR3 DNA: TGTGCCAGCAGCTTAGCTCGGGGCAGGGGCTCTGGAAACACCATATATTTT; V gene: TRBV7-2; D gene: -; CDR3 length: 17; J gene: TRBJ1-3; clone size: -
CDR3 protein: CASSPGLAGWGEQYF; CDR3 DNA: TGTGCCAGCAGCCCTGGGCTGGCGGGATGGGGCGAGCAGTACTTC; V gene: TRBV5-6; D gene: -; CDR3 length: 15; J gene: TRBJ2-7; clone size: -